Below are 26 T cell receptor beta chains sequenced from a single sample in a study of T cell responses to AZD1222 COVID-19 vaccine. Clones were sequenced by immunoSEQ multiplex PCR, and TCRdb holds only the in-frame ones, with some missing. This sample carries roughly 97,000 clones, about 89% of them seen once, and the ten largest clones take about 3.1%. The sample in question was peripheral blood, obtained 28 days after the second dose of the MenACWY control vaccine. These TCRs come from an adult who received the MenACWY meningococcal vaccine as a control.

The rearrangement joins TRBV7-8 to TRBJ2-7; 8 bases line up with TRBD2. V lost 4 bases, J lost 6 bases, and 14 bases stayed unmatched. The CDR3 has 16 amino acids. In germline, CDR1 is SGHVS, CDR2 FQNEAQ. This CDR3 is CASSSGLPTAGGEQYF. In nucleotides, the CDR3 is TGTGCCAGCAGCTCGGGACTACCTACGGCGGGGGGCGAGCAGTACTTC.

The V gene is TRBV28, the J gene TRBJ2-7; 9 nucleotides align to TRBD1. In germline, CDR1 is MDHEN, CDR2 SYDVKM. V gave up 4 bases and J gave up 2 bases; unmatched junction bases: 6. The CDR3 contains 15 residues. CDR3 nucleotide sequence: TGTGCCAGCAGTTCCCCCGGGACAGGGACCTACGAGCAGTACTTC. It codes for CASSSPGTGTYEQYF.

This chain uses TRBV23-1 with TRBJ1-4; D is uncertain. TRBV23-1 is recorded as an ORF, its role being uncertain. The CDR3 is made up of 16 amino acids. V was cut by 1 base and J by 10 bases, with 19 bases left in between. DNA for the CDR3: TGCGCCAGCAGTCAATGGACCTCGATTATCAGAGGAAAACTGTTTTTT. Translating it yields CASSQWTSIIRGKLFF.

The chain links TRBV5-1 to TRBJ1-1; D is possibly TRBD1 (5 bases). The CDR3 is 16 amino acids. Trimming stripped 5 bases from V and 1 base from J, with 18 bases between. CDR1 and CDR2 (germline): SGHRS, YFSETQ. In DNA form, the CDR3 reads TGCGCCAGCAGTTCCGGGGACCAGAGGGGGAACACTGAAGCTTTCTTT. Translation gives CASSSGDQRGNTEAFF. Full variable domain (outside the CDR3, taken from reference TRBV5-1 and TRBJ1-1): KAGVTQTPRYLIKTRGQQVTLSCSPISGHRSVSWYQQTPGQGLQFLFEYFSETQRNKGNFPGRFSGRQFSNSRSEMNVSTLELGDSALYLCASSSGDQRGNTEAFFGQGTRLTVV.

The chain is built from TRBV20-1 and TRBJ1-2; D may be TRBD1 (5 bases). This CDR3 has 15 residues. The germline V and J ends were trimmed by 3 bases and 2 bases, with 16 bases remaining between them. Germline CDR1 reads DFQATT; CDR2 reads SNEGSKA (reference sequence). The chain's CDR3 is CSASQSGMRNYGYTF. The CDR3 coding sequence is TGCAGTGCTAGTCAGTCAGGGATGAGGAACTATGGCTACACCTTC.

The chain carries TRBV7-2 and TRBJ1-6; the D is unclear. This CDR3 comprises 16 residues. The V end was cut by 1 base, the J end by 2 bases, with 9 bases between. The germline V gene encodes CDR1 SGHTA and CDR2 FQGNSA. The CDR3: CASSLGKTAYNSPLHF. The CDR3 DNA follows: TGTGCCAGCAGCTTAGGGAAGACCGCCTATAATTCACCCCTCCACTTT.

The chain couples TRBV24-1 to TRBJ1-2; perhaps TRBD1 as D (5 bases). Germline CDR1 reads KGHDR; CDR2 reads SFDVKD. The CDR3 runs to 14 residues. Trimming pared 8 bases from V and 0 bases from J, leaving 12 bases between. Written as DNA, the CDR3 is TGTGCCACCAACGAGGGGCCGCCTAACTATGGCTACACCTTC. The encoded protein is CATNEGPPNYGYTF.

The chain is built from TRBV28 and TRBJ1-4; no clear D. This CDR3 is built from 14 residues. Trimming stripped 2 bases from V and 0 bases from J, with 4 bases between. The V gene's germline CDR1 is MDHEN and CDR2 SYDVKM. The CDR3 reads CASSLMTTNEKLFF. CDR3 sequence (DNA): TGTGCCAGCAGTTTAATGACAACTAATGAAAAACTGTTTTTT.

J is TRBJ1-1 and V is TRBV3-1 (or the pseudogene TRBV3-2); D not resolved. The CDR3 has 18 residues. Trimming cost V 2 bases and J 6 bases, with 25 bases left between them. Germline CDR1 reads LGHDT; CDR2 reads YNNKEL (reference sequence). The CDR3: CASSQRLSGSRVTSEAFF. The CDR3 nucleotides are TGTGCCAGCAGCCAAAGACTCTCCGGCTCAAGGGTCACATCTGAAGCTTTCTTT.

The J gene is TRBJ2-7, the V gene TRBV2, with D unclear. CDR1 and CDR2 (germline): SNHLY, FYNNEI. Trimming removed 7 bases from V and 3 bases from J, with 19 bases in between. The CDR3 sequence is 15 residues long. The CDR3 DNA reads TGTGCCAGCACGTCGGCCTTAATGAATGTCTACGAGCAGTACTTC. It yields the protein CASTSALMNVYEQYF. The complete variable domain, with remaining parts taken from reference TRBV2 and TRBJ2-7, reads EPEVTQTPSHQVTQMGQEVILRCVPISNHLYFYWYRQILGQKVEFLVSFYNNEISEKSEIFDDQFSVERPDGSNFTLKIRSTKLEDSAMYFCASTSALMNVYEQYFGPGTRLTVT.

The chain combines TRBV6-1 with TRBJ2-5; a possible D gene is TRBD1 (5 bases). The CDR3 totals 14 residues. The V gene's germline CDR1 is MNHNS and CDR2 SASEGT. Trimming shortened V by 1 base and J by 4 bases, and 10 bases separated the two germline ends. The CDR3 DNA reads as TGTGCCAGCAGTGAAGGGGGCAGTTTAGAGACCCAGTACTTC. This encodes CASSEGGSLETQYF.

V is TRBV6-5 and J is TRBJ2-7, with 11 bases identical to TRBD2. V lost 9 bases and J lost 5; bases outside the gene matches: 9. Germline V gene lookup returns CDR1 MNHEY and CDR2 SVGAGI. This CDR3 comprises 14 residues. CDR3 residues: CARERLAGYDEQYF. CDR3 DNA sequence: TGTGCCAGGGAGAGACTAGCGGGGTACGACGAGCAGTACTTC.

The chain uses TRBV10-2 and TRBJ2-1; 8 nucleotides line up with TRBD2. The CDR3 is 22 amino acids. In germline, CDR1 is WSHSY, CDR2 SAAADI. V shed 3 bases and J 8 bases; nucleotides not matched to a gene: 30. The CDR3 DNA is TGCGCCAGCAGTGAACCCGACCCTGGAACAGCGGGGGCTGCCCGGAGCCCTCATGAGCAGTTCTTC. Protein sequence: CASSEPDPGTAGAARSPHEQFF.

This chain joins TRBV28 and TRBJ1-2; 11 bases match TRBD1. The V and J ends lost 3 bases and 4 bases, in that order; junction bases with no gene match: 7. The CDR3 has 16 amino acids. Germline V gene sequence: CDR1 MDHEN, CDR2 SYDVKM. CDR3 coding DNA: TGTGCCAGCAGTTTCGCCCGGACAGGGGGCGGCTATGGCTACACCTTC. This translates into CASSFARTGGGYGYTF.

The chain recombines TRBV7-2 with TRBJ1-1, with D tentatively TRBD1 (5 bases). Trimming cost V 7 bases and J 4 bases, with 16 bases left between them. Germline-derived CDR1 and CDR2 are SGHTA and FQGNSA. The CDR3 has 14 amino acids. The CDR3 loop is CASTQSGGPTEAFF. The DNA of the CDR3 is TGTGCCAGCACTCAGTCGGGGGGTCCCACTGAAGCTTTCTTT.

This clone occurred once. The chain recombines TRBV5-1 with TRBJ2-7; TRBD1 aligns across 7 bases. The CDR3 has 15 amino acids. V lost 0 bases to trimming and J lost 6 bases; unmatched junction nucleotides: 9. CDR1 and CDR2 (germline): SGHRS, YFSETQ. The CDR3 nucleotides are TGCGCCAGCAGCTTGGGGACAGGCCTGATGGGCGAGCAGTACTTC. Encoded protein: CASSLGTGLMGEQYF.

V gene TRBV4-1 combines with J gene TRBJ2-3, with TRBD2 identical over 9 bases. V was pared by 0 bases and J by 5 bases, with 9 bases of the junction left unmatched. The CDR3 contains 17 residues. In germline, CDR1 is MGHRA, CDR2 YSYEKL. For the CDR3, the DNA is TGCGCCAGCAGCCAAGATGGGGCGGGGGGGCCGGTAGATACGCAGTATTTT. Amino acids: CASSQDGAGGPVDTQYF.

The chain is built from TRBV7-2 and TRBJ2-7, with D maybe TRBD1 (6 bases). The ends were cut back, 1 base at V and 1 base at J, with 14 bases in the middle. The CDR3 length is 16 residues. Germline V lookup: CDR1 SGHTA, CDR2 FQGNSA. The CDR3 loop is CASSLGSQGKSYEQYF. In DNA, the CDR3 is TGTGCCAGCAGCTTAGGCTCGCAGGGGAAATCCTACGAGCAGTACTTC.

The chain couples TRBV6-5 to TRBJ2-7; no clear D gene. The CDR3 totals 15 residues. The V end was cut by 2 bases, the J end by 0 bases, with 11 bases between. Germline V gives CDR1 MNHEY, CDR2 SVGAGI. The CDR3 coding sequence is TGTGCCAGCAGTTACGATACACATACCTCCTACGAGCAGTACTTC. It codes for CASSYDTHTSYEQYF.

Here the CDR3 reads CASKPGQDRETQYF. CDR3 DNA sequence: TGTGCCAGCAAACCCGGACAGGACCGGGAGACCCAGTACTTC. The chain recombines TRBV6-5 with TRBJ2-5; TRBD1 matches 7 bases. With 7 bases clipped from V and 5 bases from J, the junction kept 10 bases outside the gene matches. The CDR3 sequence is 14 residues long. Germline values: CDR1 MNHEY, CDR2 SVGAGI.

Comments on this clone: This sample also contains other DNA sequences that code for the same CDR3. The chain has TRBV7-9 and TRBJ2-7; no reliable D call. CDR3 size: 13 residues. The V gene's germline CDR1 is SEHNR and CDR2 FQNEAQ (reference sequence). With 0 bases removed from V and 4 bases from J, the gap between germline ends came to 7 bases. CDR3 protein: CASSLAGVYEQYF. DNA for the CDR3: TGTGCCAGCAGCTTAGCGGGTGTTTACGAGCAGTACTTC.

This clone came up a few times. This chain links TRBV19 with TRBJ2-5; either TRBD1 or TRBD2 may supply D (6 bases each). Germline V gives CDR1 LNHDA, CDR2 SQIVND (reference sequence). The CDR3 is 14 residues long. Trimming stripped 2 bases from V and 5 bases from J, with 12 bases between. The CDR3 region has the DNA TGTGCCAGTAGTATACCGGGGGCGGATGAGACCCAGTACTTC. Translating it yields CASSIPGADETQYF.

This clone was seen just once. The rearrangement joins TRBV4-1 to TRBJ1-4; D is ambiguous. V was clipped by 2 bases and J by 4 bases, with 5 bases between them. The CDR3 consists of 13 residues. Per germline, CDR1 MGHRA and CDR2 YSYEKL. The CDR3 loop reads CASSQWRNEKLFF. CDR3 in DNA: TGCGCCAGCAGCCAATGGCGTAATGAAAAACTGTTTTTT.

This sequence joins TRBV16 and TRBJ2-1; TRBD1 might be the D (6 bases). V lost 7 bases to trimming and J lost 3 bases, with 10 bases between them. Germline V gene sequence: CDR1 KGHSY, CDR2 FQNENV. This CDR3 has 13 residues. The DNA of the CDR3 is TGTGCCAGCACCACACAGGGCTACAATGAGCAGTTCTTC. Protein product: CASTTQGYNEQFF. The whole variable domain, remainder taken from reference TRBV16 and TRBJ2-1, is GEEVAQTPKHLVRGEGQKAKLYCAPIKGHSYVFWYQQVLKNEFKFLISFQNENVFDETGMPKERFSAKCLPNSPCSLEIQATKLEDSAVYFCASTTQGYNEQFFGPGTRLTVL.

The chain is built from TRBV2 and TRBJ2-1; D gene unclear. Germline V CDR1 and CDR2: SNHLY, FYNNEI. The CDR3 is 14 residues long. The ends were cut back, 8 bases at V and 5 bases at J, with 16 bases in the middle. The CDR3 DNA reads TGTGCCAGCCGGCCCTCCCCTAATAACAATGAGCAGTTCTTC. Protein product: CASRPSPNNNEQFF.

V gene TRBV19 combines with J gene TRBJ1-5; 9 bases are shared with TRBD1. Germline values: CDR1 LNHDA, CDR2 SQIVND (reference sequence). V lost 9 bases, J lost 5 bases, and 5 bases stayed unmatched. This CDR3 comprises 13 residues. This CDR3 reads CASTGGGDQPQHF. The CDR3 DNA reads TGTGCCAGCACAGGGGGCGGGGATCAGCCCCAGCATTTT.